This record looks at one TCR beta chain sequence and its context. Its antigen remains unidentified. Random hexamers were used to reverse transcribe an amount of roughly 0.5 to 1 ug RNA. Amplification of the TCR beta CDR3 was carried out by immunoSEQ multiplex PCR, which spanned a total of 54 Vbeta and 13 Jbeta segments. TCRdb independently ran MiXCR on the immunoSEQ multiplex PCR reads; one entry per CDR3 protein. The sample gives approximately 190,000 distinct CDR3 sequences, 85% to 95% of which show up once; roughly 0.15% is in the top ten. These data originate in a study of CD8 T cells in Susac syndrome. The study, taken as a whole, reports: The greatest CD8+ clonal expansion in Susac occurred in TEMRA cells and in active patients.

Germline V gives CDR1 MGHRA, CDR2 YSYEKL. The CDR3 has 15 residues. The V and J ends lost 5 bases and 1 base respectively, with 12 bases between them. The rearrangement links TRBV4-1 to TRBJ1-3; D may be TRBD1 (5 bases). What was sequenced was CD8+ T cells from PBMCs. This TCR was sampled from a human donor with Susac syndrome. CDR3 sequence (DNA): TGCGCCAGCAGCTGGGACGGAAGATCTGGAAACACCATATATTTT. It yields the protein CASSWDGRSGNTIYF.